A selection of T cell receptor beta chains follows, all from one sample in a study of cytotoxic CD8 clonotypes in ibrutinib-treated CLL. Libraries were prepared by immunoSEQ multiplex PCR; TCRdb keeps only in-frame clonotypes and omits some of them. The sample records approximately 100,000 clones, 58% being singletons. The starting material was PBMCs, obtained after 24 months of ibrutinib treatment. Receptor source: a human donor with chronic lymphocytic leukemia. The CDR3 runs from the conserved cysteine through the conserved F or W. The D gene is left open where the match is weak. Clone size is not always given. Where it is, it says once, few, many or a class for expanded clones.

D	V	J	size	DNA	CDR3
TRBD1	TRBV5-1	TRBJ1-1	few	TGCGCCAGCAGCACAGGGACAGGGGTCACTGAAGCTTTCTTT	CASSTGTGVTEAFF
.	TRBV7-6	TRBJ2-3	.	TGTGCCAGCAGCTTAGGAGGGTTCACAGATACGCAGTATTTT	CASSLGGFTDTQYF
.	TRBV6-5	TRBJ2-5	.	TGTGCCAGCAGTTACGCCTCGGCCGTAGGCGAGACCCAGTACTTC	CASSYASAVGETQYF
TRBD2	TRBV30	TRBJ2-3	.	TGTGCCTGGAGCCTAGCGGTAGGGACAGATACGCAGTATTTT	CAWSLAVGTDTQYF
.	TRBV10-1	TRBJ1-1	.	TGCGCCAGCAGTGAGAATCGGGGCGACACTGAAGCTTTCTTT	CASSENRGDTEAFF
.	TRBV30	TRBJ1-6	.	TGTGCCTACAGACCCCAAGGGGCCTCCTATAATTCACCCCTCCACTTT	CAYRPQGASYNSPLHF
TRBD1	TRBV4-1	TRBJ1-6	.	TGCGCCAGCAGCCAAGGAGAGGGGAGACAGGGAAAACCCCTCCACTTT	CASSQGEGRQGKPLHF
.	TRBV2	TRBJ2-5	.	TGTGCCAGCAGGCGACAGGTTGTTCGGGAGCGAGAGACCCAGTACTTC	CASRRQVVRERETQYF
.	TRBV13	TRBJ2-5	.	TGTGCCAGCAGCTTAGGCGTGGGGGCCGGGGAGACCCAGTACTTC	CASSLGVGAGETQYF
.	TRBV4-1	TRBJ2-7	few	TGCGCCAGCAGCCAACAGCCAGGCGGCAACGAGCAGTACTTC	CASSQQPGGNEQYF
TRBD2	TRBV13	TRBJ2-7	.	TGTGCCAGCAGCTCATCGACTAGCGGGGTCCACGAGCAGTACTTC	CASSSSTSGVHEQYF
.	TRBV9	TRBJ2-3	few	TGTGCCAGCAGCGTAGCGGGGTACGGCACAGATACGCAGTATTTT	CASSVAGYGTDTQYF
.	TRBV5-1	TRBJ2-7	.	TGCGCCAGCAGAGCATCCGGGGGCACTTCCTACGAGCAGTACTTC	CASRASGGTSYEQYF